The source of this T cell receptor (beta chain) is a study of cytomegalovirus exposure and HLA in healthy donors (TCRdb year 2017). Background for the entire study: An earlier analysis of roughly 500 of the donors reported under 300 Gb of sequence data and some 110 million unique TCR beta sequences obtained from 180 million or so T cells. To study patterns of TCR occurrence, a later analysis re-analyzed previously published TCR beta repertoires from 666 donors and added high-resolution HLA genotyping. HLA typing included class I and class II loci at four-digit resolution. About five DR-DQ haplotypes were treated as single units for association and clustering because of strong linkage in the cohort. Typing coverage varied by locus: roughly 629-630 donors for A, B, C, DRB1 and DQB1; 522 for DQA1; approximately 570 for DPA1; around 450 for DPB1. The study combined high-throughput TCR immunosequencing, statistical association of individual TCRs with disease status, and machine learning to predict cytomegalovirus infection status. Of the approximately 400 genotyped donors, 65% to 90% were placed in the genetic ancestry cluster associated with self-reported Caucasian donors. In a later genetic analysis, genome-wide SNP genotypes for about three fifths of the 666 donors were used, and that subset was treated as a discovery cohort. Among some 400 genotyped donors of the cohort, an average of around 240,000 unique TCR beta nucleotide sequences was sequenced per donor, of which about 19% were non-productive. A separate validation cohort of about 110 different subjects was used in addition to the roughly 700-subject first cohort. About 300 gigabases of sequencing data and 70 million to 100 million unique TCR sequences were included in an early release covering about 620 HLA-typed donors. Every discovery cohort repertoire had been produced on one sequencing platform. The later analysis used no new phenotypic data to find candidate immune exposures, relying instead on TCR beta sequences and their occurrence across donors. The study profiled the T cell repertoires of more than 500 subjects by immunosequencing and related them to cytomegalovirus serostatus. An earlier analysis of 587 of the donors used high-throughput TCR beta sequencing to judge whether each TCR beta V gene segment behaved as functional or pseudogenic. The study aimed to test whether signatures of past pathogen exposure could be identified by cataloging public T cell receptors. Alongside the repertoire data, information on donor age, sex, ethnicity and CMV serostatus was compiled. What the study reported, not specific to this receptor: Compared with the roughly 600-donor mean, donors in an Asian-associated ancestry cluster had fewer N-insertions in productive TCRs, according to a later genetic analysis. An earlier analysis of roughly 570 of the donors showed that most TCR beta V segments appeared in productive rearrangements either about 87% or about 30% of the time, which broadly matched IMGT annotations. When HLA alleles, especially DR and DQ, strongly co-occurred, attributing TCR associations to individual alleles was difficult. According to a later analysis, most CMV-associated TCR beta chains appeared to be HLA-restricted, and the HLA associations seemed to be driven largely by CMV exposure. Because the 87-base-pair reads could not distinguish some IMGT-functional V segments, including TRBV6-2 and TRBV6-3, those segments were excluded. According to the authors, the approach could potentially be generalized to other disease states and immunological phenotypes. While some public TCRs were present in many individuals, most TCR sequences turned up only very rarely across donors. This cohort had only TCR beta chains sequenced, and the lack of alpha or paired-chain data limited which features could be detected. Immune exposure information for the cohort was limited to CMV serostatus. Cytomegalovirus status was reported to be diagnosed by the classifier with high specificity and sensitivity in both the original and validation cohorts. Linkage disequilibrium might explain the correlated functional status among segregating V segments, but an unknown experimental factor could not be ruled out. In a later analysis, the rate of TCR association differed among HLA loci, with DRB1 alleles having the most associated TCRs and HLA-C alleles having the fewest. In the study, 150 to 200 TCR beta chains were listed as associated with cytomegalovirus. About 17 rarely observed V segments, including chromosome 9 orphons, were excluded from the earlier analysis of about 500 of the donors because counts were too low. The sequencing pipeline was judged likely to have produced a cluster of highly shared sequence variants as a technical artifact. HLA typing was unavailable for some donors at each locus, so association tests used only the typed subset. In a later analysis, HLA-associated TCR beta chains were found to be more clonally expanded and to have lower generation probabilities than equally common non-associated chains. In vitro tests confirmed that a few of the cytomegalovirus-associated TCR beta chains recognize cytomegalovirus antigens. A later analysis reported that several top co-occurrence clusters appeared linked to parvovirus B19, influenza, CMV and Epstein-Barr virus. A further reported finding was that TCR beta sequences accurately predicted the HLA-A and HLA-B alleles for most subjects in the first cohort. Sequencing depth was assumed to be roughly uniform across donors in the presence/absence analyses, though that assumption may not hold. Specific HLA alleles were associated with 18,000 or so TCR beta sequences at a false discovery rate of 0.05 in a later analysis. In a later genetic analysis, a missense DCLRE1C variant was associated with V-gene and J-gene trimming of TCR beta chains, and the association was replicated in an independent cohort.

Library preparation used the immunoSEQ multiplex PCR assay. For the multiplex PCR, a mixture combining 60 forward primers for TCR Vbeta segments and 13 reverse primers for TCR Jbeta segments was used. A multiplex PCR assay on genomic DNA amplified the CDR3 region of rearranged TCR beta genes. Amplified TCR beta libraries were sequenced as 87-base-pair reads on the Illumina HiSeq System. The paper's processing steps were these. In a later analysis, 70 million to 95 million unique TCR beta chains were counted across the approximately 640 repertoires, and about 9.9 million of these chains were shared by at least two donors. To remove PCR and sequencing errors, raw reads were error-corrected and collapsed into unique sequences using a nearest-neighbor algorithm that merged closely related sequences. V, D and J gene segments were assigned by aligning CDR3 sequences to IMGT reference sequences. For a sequence to be retained, at least a six-nucleotide match to both a V gene segment and a J gene segment was required. A rearrangement was called productive if the CDR3 had no stop codons and remained in frame with V and J, and every other rearrangement was called non-productive. CDR3 was defined by IMGT convention, running from the second conserved V-encoded cysteine to the conserved J-encoded phenylalanine. The earlier analysis of 500 to 650 of the donors excluded any sequence lacking an unambiguous match to a single V gene segment. An earlier analysis of several hundred of the donors called V segments functional above 56.7% productive rearrangements and segregating when the between-donor standard deviation exceeded 5%. A statistical classification framework was built to diagnose cytomegalovirus status from the catalog of TCR beta chain sequences. In a later analysis, TCR nucleotide sequences were compared against IMGT/GENE-DB human TR gene sequences so that V and J genes could be assigned. The TCRdist pipeline was used in a later analysis to assign CDR3 sequences and most-parsimonious VDJ recombination scenarios. A later analysis defined each TCR beta chain by its CDR3 amino acid sequence plus V-gene family, and excluded reads lacking a unique V-gene family. In a later analysis, nearly 600 highly shared, low-generation-probability nucleotide sequences were removed to address suspected cross-contamination and a sequencing artifact. A later analysis calculated a clonal expansion index for each public chain from normalized within-repertoire ranks of inferred template counts. In a later analysis, generation probabilities were computed using a VDJ recombination model fitted to out-of-frame rearrangements, and the results were checked against IGoR. In a later analysis, hypergeometric tests were used to score TCR-TCR, TCR-HLA and TCR-CMV co-occurrence, with a repertoire-size bias correction applied to TCR pairs. In a later analysis, false discovery rates were estimated by permuting HLA or CMV assignments 20 times. A later analysis grouped co-occurring TCRs with DBSCAN, adding TCRdist sequence similarity when clustering within HLA-allele-positive subsets. Repertoires with fewer than 30,000 or more than 120,000 public chains were left out of co-occurrence clustering, as were about five repertoires with anomalous nucleotide sharing. Sourced from immuneACCESS, this table was stored by TCRdb with only in-frame sequences that have V and J called. A share of the clones is absent; for the studies checked, an unresolved V gene accounts for under half, and the remainder has no known explanation. That table supplies the V and J calls and clone size; D and trimming were determined from the DNA. The sample profile shows 120,000 or so clones; more than 80% of them were found once. Approximately 10% of the sample comes from the top ten.

The cohort consisted of 650 to 850 healthy bone marrow donors. Cohort members were all nominally healthy when sampled, although unrecorded immune exposures were likely present. The donor was CMV seropositive and was included in the group of some 290 seropositive cohort members. A peripheral blood sample was provided by each donor, and peripheral blood mononuclear cells were used for TCR beta sequencing. Genomic DNA was extracted from the blood cell samples with the Qiagen DNeasy Blood Extraction Kit. The CDR3 goes from the cysteine to the phenylalanine over 12 residues. Only CDR3 DNA remains: 36 bases, in frame from the first base. CDR1 is given as SGHNT and CDR2 as YYREEE, both from the germline V gene (reference sequence). The germline V end is reduced by 8 bases and the J end by 3 bases; junction bases left unmatched: 4. Notes on this clone: Its binding antigen is unknown. Per-base quality was not reported, and no clone a single base away is much larger than it.

The chain employs TRBV5-4 and TRBJ1-1, with 7 bases aligning to TRBD1. The specimen was PBMCs. The TCR sequence derives from a man aged 25-45 years in good health and CMV-seropositive. The CDR3 protein: CASPDRDTEAFF. Read as DNA, the sequence is TGTGCCAGTCCTGACAGGGACACTGAAGCTTTCTTT.